What follows describes a single TCR beta chain. CDR1 and CDR2 (germline): KGHSH, LQKENI. The CDR3 has 15 residues. The junction had 2 bases not matched to a gene; V was cut back by 3 bases and J by 2 bases. This entry is derived from a study of blood T cell repertoires in COVID-19. As for the study in general: Acute-phase and convalescent COVID-19 samples originated in the United States, Italy and Spain.

Using immunoSEQ multiplex PCR, the repertoire was profiled, and TCRdb retains in-frame clones only, with some absent. The sample lists about 310,000 clones; 80% to 90% were seen once. The rearrangement uses TRBV18 and TRBJ1-3; 9 bases map to TRBD1. Sequencing was performed on peripheral blood. The sequence derives from a woman aged 45-60 years who had recovered from COVID-19. The CDR3 sequence is CASSPTGGTGNTIYF. CDR3 in DNA: TGTGCCAGCTCACCGACAGGGGGGACTGGAAACACCATATATTTT. The complete variable domain, with remaining parts taken from reference TRBV18 and TRBJ1-3, reads NAGVMQNPRHLVRRRGQEARLRCSPMKGHSHVYWYRQLPEEGLKFMVYLQKENIIDESGMPKERFSAEFPKEGPSILRIQQVVRGDSAAYFCASSPTGGTGNTIYFGEGSWLTVV.